This T cell receptor beta chain was documented in a study of OX40 agonist ivuxolimab in advanced cancers. Study-level information: Patients in the trial were receiving intravenous ivuxolimab every 2 weeks, at doses of 0.01 to 10 mg/kg. Subjects had a mean age of about 61 years, with a range of roughly 20 to 79; around 80% were male.

The protocol was immunoSEQ multiplex PCR, while the TCRdb copy is restricted to in-frame clones and leaves out a portion. The sample lists 45,000 to 55,000 clones, roughly 79% occurring once. The clonotype originates from an adult with an advanced solid tumor such as melanoma, head and neck, liver or kidney cancer. The specimen was CD4+ or CD8+ T cells sorted from blood, collected in a trial of the OX40 agonist ivuxolimab.

CDR3 amino acids: CASSLEGGQGAMNTEAFF. The CDR3, as DNA: TGTGCCAGCAGCTTAGAAGGGGGTCAGGGGGCTATGAACACTGAAGCTTTCTTT. This chain uses TRBV7-6 with TRBJ1-1; 8 positions agree with TRBD1. The CDR3 runs to 18 residues. In germline, CDR1 is SGHVS, CDR2 FNYEAQ. The J segment lost 0 bases and the V segment lost 1 base, leaving 10 bases of the junction unmatched.